This entry lists 11 T cell receptor beta chains sequenced from one sample in a study of metastatic and nonmetastatic thyroid tumors. Patients underwent thyroid surgery, and none had received any treatment before it. TCRdb re-analyzed the PCR reads using MiXCR. The table shows 15,000 to 20,000 clones, with about 34% occurring only once. Input material: tumor tissue. These receptors originate from a female donor with papillary thyroid cancer or a benign thyroid nodule (not recorded which). Some clones in this sample may be carry-over from other donors' samples.

The chain joins TRBV2 to TRBJ1-3, with 7 bases that match TRBD1. Germline CDR1 and CDR2: SNHLY and FYNNEI. CDR3 length: 16 residues. The junction had 8 bases not matched to a gene; V was cut back by 6 bases and J by 0 bases. CDR3 in amino acids: CASRYTGVSSGNTIYF. In nucleotides, the CDR3 is TGTGCCAGCAGATATACAGGGGTTAGCTCTGGAAACACCATATATTTT.

The chain links TRBV27 to TRBJ2-3, with 10 nucleotides matching TRBD1. J lost 5 bases, V lost 5 bases, and 10 bases had no gene match. The germline V gene encodes CDR1 MNHEY and CDR2 SMNVEV (reference sequence). The CDR3 totals 16 residues. The CDR3 sequence: CASSPFPGQGKDTQYF. CDR3 in DNA: TGTGCCAGCAGTCCCTTTCCGGGACAGGGGAAAGATACGCAGTATTTT.

This chain links TRBV5-1 with TRBJ1-2, with D perhaps matching TRBD1 (6 bases). Trimming left V 1 base short and J 6 bases short, with 7 bases between. This CDR3 is built from 12 residues. Germline V gene sequence: CDR1 SGHRS, CDR2 YFSETQ. The CDR3 DNA reads as TGCGCCAGCAGCTTGAGGGGGGATGGCTACACCTTC. This encodes CASSLRGDGYTF.

V and J are TRBV28 and TRBJ2-7; 10 nucleotides line up with TRBD1. The CDR3 is made up of 14 amino acids. The junction had 6 bases not matched to a gene; V was cut back by 6 bases and J by 4 bases. The germline CDR1 and CDR2 sequences are MDHEN and SYDVKM. The CDR3 bases are TGTGCCAGCAGGACAGGGGGCGAGTCTTACGAGCAGTACTTC. It is translated as CASRTGGESYEQYF.

This clone is termed medium-sized. The chain has TRBV7-2 and TRBJ2-2; 15 bases fit TRBD2. CDR1 and CDR2 from the germline V gene are SGHTA and FQGNSA. The CDR3 totals 17 residues. J was trimmed by 6 bases and V by 0 bases; bases with no gene match: 2. DNA for the CDR3: TGTGCCAGCAGCTTAGCTCGGACTAGCGGGAGGGCCGGGGAGCTGTTTTTT. Encoded protein: CASSLARTSGRAGELFF.

CDR3 protein: CASSKEGGRVNEQFF. CDR3 coding DNA: TGTGCCAGCAGCAAAGAAGGGGGACGGGTGAATGAGCAGTTCTTC. The V call is TRBV11-1, the J call TRBJ2-1, with D tentatively TRBD1 (6 bases). Looked up from germline, CDR1 is SGHAT and CDR2 is FQDESV (reference sequence). This CDR3 comprises 15 residues. V was shortened by 5 bases and J by 7 bases, with 18 bases between the two germline ends.

This chain connects TRBV20-1 to TRBJ2-5; 9 bases are shared with TRBD2. Looked up from germline, CDR1 is DFQATT and CDR2 is SNEGSKA (reference sequence). This CDR3 comprises 14 residues. The V gene end was trimmed by 4 bases and the J gene end by 2 bases; junction bases not matched to a gene: 5. For the CDR3, the DNA is TGCAGTGCTACCGATAGCGGGGGTCAAGAGACCCAGTACTTC. Its protein is CSATDSGGQETQYF.

The chain links TRBV20-1 to TRBJ1-2, with TRBD1 identical over 7 bases. This CDR3 region has 13 residues. Trimming at V came to 2 bases and at J to 11 bases, leaving 11 bases not matched to a gene. Germline CDR1 reads DFQATT; CDR2 reads SNEGSKA (reference sequence). CDR3 nucleotide sequence: TGCAGTGCTAGATCCAGGGGGTCTGGTTGTTACACCTTC. Protein: CSARSRGSGCYTF.

This clone is labeled medium-sized (0.01 to 0.1%). The CDR3 DNA reads as TGTGCCAGCAGGTTCGACAGGGGGAATGAGCAGTTCTTC. Its protein is CASRFDRGNEQFF. The J gene is TRBJ2-1, the V gene TRBV6-1; TRBD1 matches at 9 bases. Germline V gene data show CDR1 as MNHNS and CDR2 as SASEGT. This CDR3 region has 13 residues. Trimming at V came to 6 bases and at J to 7 bases, leaving 4 bases not matched to a gene.

The J gene is TRBJ2-5, the V gene TRBV6-1, with TRBD2 identical over 7 bases. This CDR3 has 15 residues. The V segment lost 6 bases and the J segment 2 bases; nucleotides outside the gene matches: 9. Germline V gene sequence: CDR1 MNHNS, CDR2 SASEGT. CDR3 in amino acids: CASSGIAGEQETQYF. The CDR3 bases are TGTGCCAGCAGCGGAATCGCGGGAGAACAAGAGACCCAGTACTTC.

The chain uses TRBV20-1 and TRBJ1-2, with unresolved D. The germline gives CDR1 DFQATT, CDR2 SNEGSKA (reference sequence). V dropped 6 bases and J dropped 7 bases, with 9 bases sitting between them. The CDR3 is made up of 10 amino acids. The CDR3 sequence is CSAFIGGYTF. The CDR3 region has the DNA TGCAGTGCGTTCATAGGTGGCTACACCTTC.